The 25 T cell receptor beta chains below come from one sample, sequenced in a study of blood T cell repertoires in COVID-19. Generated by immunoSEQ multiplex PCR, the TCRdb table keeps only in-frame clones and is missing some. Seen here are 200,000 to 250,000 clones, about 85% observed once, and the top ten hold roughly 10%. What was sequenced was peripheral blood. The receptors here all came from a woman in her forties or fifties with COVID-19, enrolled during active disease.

CDR3 nucleotide sequence: TGTGCCAGCAGCTCCGGACAGGGGGCCTCTAATGAAAAACTGTTTTTT. Protein sequence: CASSSGQGASNEKLFF. This chain links TRBV7-9 with TRBJ1-4, with TRBD1 matching over 11 bases. This CDR3 has 16 residues. The ends lost 4 bases at V and 3 bases at J; junction bases unmatched: 4. In germline, CDR1 is SEHNR, CDR2 FQNEAQ (reference sequence).

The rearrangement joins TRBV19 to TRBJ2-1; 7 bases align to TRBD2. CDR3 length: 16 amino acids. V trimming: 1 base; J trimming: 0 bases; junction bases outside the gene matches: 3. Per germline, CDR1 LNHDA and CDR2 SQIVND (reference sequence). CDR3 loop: CASSIVGGSSYNEQFF. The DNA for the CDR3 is TGTGCCAGTAGTATAGTGGGGGGGAGCTCCTACAATGAGCAGTTCTTC.

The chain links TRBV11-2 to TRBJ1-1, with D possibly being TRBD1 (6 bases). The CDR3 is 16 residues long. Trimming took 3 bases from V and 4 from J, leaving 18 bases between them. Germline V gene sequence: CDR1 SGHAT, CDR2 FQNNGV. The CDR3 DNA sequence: TGTGCCAGCAGCTTGCTACAGGGAAGGGTGAGCACTGAAGCTTTCTTT. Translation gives CASSLLQGRVSTEAFF.

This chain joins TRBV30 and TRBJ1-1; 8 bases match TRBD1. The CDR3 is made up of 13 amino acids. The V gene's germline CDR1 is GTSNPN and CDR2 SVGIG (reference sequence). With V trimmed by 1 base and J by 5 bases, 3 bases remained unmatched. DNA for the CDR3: TGTGCCTGGAGTGACAGGGGGGGGACTGAAGCTTTCTTT. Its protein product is CAWSDRGGTEAFF.

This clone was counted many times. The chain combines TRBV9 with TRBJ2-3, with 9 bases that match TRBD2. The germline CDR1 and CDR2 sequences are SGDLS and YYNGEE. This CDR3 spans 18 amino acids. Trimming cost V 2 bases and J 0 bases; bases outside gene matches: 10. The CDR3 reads CASSVLGSGGSSTDTQYF. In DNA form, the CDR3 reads TGTGCCAGCAGCGTTTTAGGCAGCGGGGGGTCTAGCACAGATACGCAGTATTTT.

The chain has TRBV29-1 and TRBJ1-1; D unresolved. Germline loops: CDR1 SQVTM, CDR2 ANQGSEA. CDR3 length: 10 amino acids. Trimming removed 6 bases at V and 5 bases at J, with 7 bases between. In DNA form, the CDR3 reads TGCAGCGTCCTCAGGACTGAAGCTTTCTTT. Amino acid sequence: CSVLRTEAFF.

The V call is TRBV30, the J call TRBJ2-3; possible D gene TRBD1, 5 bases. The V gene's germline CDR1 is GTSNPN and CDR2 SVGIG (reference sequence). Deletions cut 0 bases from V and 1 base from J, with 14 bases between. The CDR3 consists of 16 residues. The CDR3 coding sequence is TGTGCCTGGAGTGTACGATCAGGGTCACGCACAGATACGCAGTATTTT. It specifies CAWSVRSGSRTDTQYF. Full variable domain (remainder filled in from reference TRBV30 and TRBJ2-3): SQTIHQWPATLVQPVGSPLSLECTVEGTSNPNLYWYRQAAGRGLQLLFYSVGIGQISSEVPQNLSASRPQDRQFILSSKKLLLSDSGFYLCAWSVRSGSRTDTQYFGPGTRLTVL.

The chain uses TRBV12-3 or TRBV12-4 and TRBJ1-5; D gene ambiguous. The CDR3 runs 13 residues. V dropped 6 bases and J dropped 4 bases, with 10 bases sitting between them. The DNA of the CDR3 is TGTGCCAGCAGCCCCCCCCGTAATCAGCCCCAGCATTTT. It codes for CASSPPRNQPQHF.

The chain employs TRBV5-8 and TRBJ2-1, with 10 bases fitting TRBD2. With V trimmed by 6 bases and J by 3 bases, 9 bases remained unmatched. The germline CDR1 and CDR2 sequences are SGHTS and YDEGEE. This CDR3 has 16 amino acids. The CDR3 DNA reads TGTGCCAGCACCTCCGGTCCTAGCGGGGGCTACAATGAGCAGTTCTTC. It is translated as CASTSGPSGGYNEQFF.

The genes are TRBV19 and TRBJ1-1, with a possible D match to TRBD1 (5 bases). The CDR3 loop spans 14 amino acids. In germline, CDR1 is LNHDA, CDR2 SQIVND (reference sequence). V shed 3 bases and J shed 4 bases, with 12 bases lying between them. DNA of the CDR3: TGTGCCAGTAGTATCAGCAGGGTTGTCACTGAAGCTTTCTTT. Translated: CASSISRVVTEAFF.

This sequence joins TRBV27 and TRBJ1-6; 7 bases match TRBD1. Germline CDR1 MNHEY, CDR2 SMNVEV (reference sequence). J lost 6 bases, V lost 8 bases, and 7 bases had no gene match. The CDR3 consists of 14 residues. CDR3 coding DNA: TGTGCCAGCGCCCGGGACAGAACTAATTCACCCCTCCACTTT. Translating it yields CASARDRTNSPLHF.

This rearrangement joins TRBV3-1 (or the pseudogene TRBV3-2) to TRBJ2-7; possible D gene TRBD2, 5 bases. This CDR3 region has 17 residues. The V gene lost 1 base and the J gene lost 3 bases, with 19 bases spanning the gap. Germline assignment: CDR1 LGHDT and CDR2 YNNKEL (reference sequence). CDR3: CASSQVVSGAADYEQYF. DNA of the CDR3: TGTGCCAGCAGCCAAGTAGTTAGTGGAGCGGCGGACTACGAGCAGTACTTC.

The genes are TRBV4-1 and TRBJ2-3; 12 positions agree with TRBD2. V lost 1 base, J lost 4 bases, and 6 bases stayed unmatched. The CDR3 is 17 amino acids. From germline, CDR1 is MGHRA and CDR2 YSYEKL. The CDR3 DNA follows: TGCGCCAGCAGCCAAGGCCCTAGCGGGGGGGCCTCAGATACGCAGTATTTT. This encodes CASSQGPSGGASDTQYF.

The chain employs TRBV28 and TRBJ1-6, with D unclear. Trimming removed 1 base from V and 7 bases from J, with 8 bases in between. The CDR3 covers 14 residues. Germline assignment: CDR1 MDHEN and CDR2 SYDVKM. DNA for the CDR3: TGTGCCAGCAGTTTATCTTCCCCGAATTCACCCCTCCACTTT. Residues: CASSLSSPNSPLHF. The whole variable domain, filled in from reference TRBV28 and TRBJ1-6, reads DVKVTQSSRYLVKRTGEKVFLECVQDMDHENMFWYRQDPGLGLRLIYFSYDVKMKEKGDIPEGYSVSREKKERFSLILESASTNQTSMYLCASSLSSPNSPLHFGNGTRLTVT.

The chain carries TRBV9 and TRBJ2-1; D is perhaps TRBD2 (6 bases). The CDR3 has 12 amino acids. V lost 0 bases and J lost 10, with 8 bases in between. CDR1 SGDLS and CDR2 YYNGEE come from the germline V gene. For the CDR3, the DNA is TGTGCCAGCAGCGTAGGAGGAGGGGAGCAGTTCTTC. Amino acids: CASSVGGGEQFF.

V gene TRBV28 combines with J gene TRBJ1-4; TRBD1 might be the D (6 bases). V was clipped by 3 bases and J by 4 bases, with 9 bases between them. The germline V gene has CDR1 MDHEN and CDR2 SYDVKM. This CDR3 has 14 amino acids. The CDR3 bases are TGTGCCAGCAGTTTGGCAGGGGTTAATGAAAAACTGTTTTTT. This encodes CASSLAGVNEKLFF.

The CDR3 coding sequence is TGTGCCAGTAGTATTTCCAAGGGAGGGCATGGCTACACCTTC. It codes for CASSISKGGHGYTF. The genes are TRBV19 and TRBJ1-2; D is unresolved. Germline CDR1 is LNHDA and CDR2 is SQIVND (reference sequence). This CDR3 has 14 amino acids. The V and J ends lost 3 bases and 6 bases respectively, with 14 bases between them.

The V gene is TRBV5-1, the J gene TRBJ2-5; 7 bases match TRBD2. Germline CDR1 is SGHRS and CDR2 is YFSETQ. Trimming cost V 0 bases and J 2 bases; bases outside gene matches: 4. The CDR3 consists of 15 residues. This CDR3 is CASSLAWRGQETQYF. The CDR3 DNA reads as TGCGCCAGCAGCTTGGCCTGGCGGGGGCAAGAGACCCAGTACTTC.

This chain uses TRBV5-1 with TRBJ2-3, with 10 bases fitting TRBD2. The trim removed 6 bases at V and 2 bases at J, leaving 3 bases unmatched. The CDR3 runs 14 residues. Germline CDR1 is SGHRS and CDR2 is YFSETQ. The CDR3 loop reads CASKLAGDTDTQYF. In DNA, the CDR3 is TGCGCCAGCAAGCTAGCGGGGGACACAGATACGCAGTATTTT.

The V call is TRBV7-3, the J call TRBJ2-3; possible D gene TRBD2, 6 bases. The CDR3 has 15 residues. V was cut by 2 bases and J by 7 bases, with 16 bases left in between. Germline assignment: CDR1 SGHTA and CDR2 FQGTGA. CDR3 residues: CASSLGGSGSNTQYF. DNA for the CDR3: TGTGCCAGCAGCTTAGGGGGGTCAGGGTCAAATACGCAGTATTTT.

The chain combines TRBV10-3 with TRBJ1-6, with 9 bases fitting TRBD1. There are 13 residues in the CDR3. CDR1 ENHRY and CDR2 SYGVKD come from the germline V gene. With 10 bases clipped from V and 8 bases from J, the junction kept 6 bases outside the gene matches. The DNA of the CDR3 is TGTGCCACTTGGGGACAGGGAGATTCACCCCTCCACTTT. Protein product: CATWGQGDSPLHF.

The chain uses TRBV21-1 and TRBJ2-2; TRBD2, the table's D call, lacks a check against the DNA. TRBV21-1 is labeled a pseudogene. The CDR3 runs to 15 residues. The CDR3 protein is CASSKERVRTGELFF. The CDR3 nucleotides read TGTGCCAGCAGCAAAGAGAGGGTCCGGACCGGGGAGCTGTTTTTT.

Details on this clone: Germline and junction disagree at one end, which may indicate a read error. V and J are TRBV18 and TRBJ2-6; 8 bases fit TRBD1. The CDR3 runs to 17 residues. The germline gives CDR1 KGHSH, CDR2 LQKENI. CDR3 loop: CTSSPSKTGAGANVLTF. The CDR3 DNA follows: TGTACCAGCTCACCGTCGAAGACAGGGGCTGGGGCCAACGTCCTGACTTTC.

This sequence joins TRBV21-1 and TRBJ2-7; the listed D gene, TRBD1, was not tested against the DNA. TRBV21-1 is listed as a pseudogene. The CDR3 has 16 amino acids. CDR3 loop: CASSTYSGTGGDEQYV. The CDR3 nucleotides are TGTGCCAGCAGCACCTACTCCGGGACAGGGGGCGACGAGCAGTACGTC.

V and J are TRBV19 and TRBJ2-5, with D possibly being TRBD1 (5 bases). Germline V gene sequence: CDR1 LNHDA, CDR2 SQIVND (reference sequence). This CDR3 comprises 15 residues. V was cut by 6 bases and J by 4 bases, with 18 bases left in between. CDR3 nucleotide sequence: TGTGCCAGTAGCGCCCTGCAGGGTGTCGGAGAGACCCAGTACTTC. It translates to CASSALQGVGETQYF.